Detailed here is one TCR beta chain. The data belong to a study of T cell repertoires in cytomegalovirus infection. Study information: Public TCR beta signature analysis indicated the presence of both CMV infection and matching HLA type.

MiXCR was run by TCRdb on the reads, yielding one entry per CDR3 protein. The sample holds more than 400,000 distinct CDR3 sequences, more than 25% seen once. The CDR3 is 13 amino acids. Trimming took 2 bases from V and 0 from J, leaving 4 bases between them. The germline V gene encodes CDR1 MNHEY and CDR2 SVGAGI. The receptor was isolated from a human donor in good health (CMV status not recorded). Some clones in this sample may be carry-over from other donors' samples. Sequencing was done on a sample of PBMCs. This rearrangement joins TRBV6-5 to TRBJ1-2; D unclear. CDR3: CASSYESNYGYTF. For the CDR3, the DNA is TGTGCCAGCAGTTACGAGTCTAACTATGGCTACACCTTC.